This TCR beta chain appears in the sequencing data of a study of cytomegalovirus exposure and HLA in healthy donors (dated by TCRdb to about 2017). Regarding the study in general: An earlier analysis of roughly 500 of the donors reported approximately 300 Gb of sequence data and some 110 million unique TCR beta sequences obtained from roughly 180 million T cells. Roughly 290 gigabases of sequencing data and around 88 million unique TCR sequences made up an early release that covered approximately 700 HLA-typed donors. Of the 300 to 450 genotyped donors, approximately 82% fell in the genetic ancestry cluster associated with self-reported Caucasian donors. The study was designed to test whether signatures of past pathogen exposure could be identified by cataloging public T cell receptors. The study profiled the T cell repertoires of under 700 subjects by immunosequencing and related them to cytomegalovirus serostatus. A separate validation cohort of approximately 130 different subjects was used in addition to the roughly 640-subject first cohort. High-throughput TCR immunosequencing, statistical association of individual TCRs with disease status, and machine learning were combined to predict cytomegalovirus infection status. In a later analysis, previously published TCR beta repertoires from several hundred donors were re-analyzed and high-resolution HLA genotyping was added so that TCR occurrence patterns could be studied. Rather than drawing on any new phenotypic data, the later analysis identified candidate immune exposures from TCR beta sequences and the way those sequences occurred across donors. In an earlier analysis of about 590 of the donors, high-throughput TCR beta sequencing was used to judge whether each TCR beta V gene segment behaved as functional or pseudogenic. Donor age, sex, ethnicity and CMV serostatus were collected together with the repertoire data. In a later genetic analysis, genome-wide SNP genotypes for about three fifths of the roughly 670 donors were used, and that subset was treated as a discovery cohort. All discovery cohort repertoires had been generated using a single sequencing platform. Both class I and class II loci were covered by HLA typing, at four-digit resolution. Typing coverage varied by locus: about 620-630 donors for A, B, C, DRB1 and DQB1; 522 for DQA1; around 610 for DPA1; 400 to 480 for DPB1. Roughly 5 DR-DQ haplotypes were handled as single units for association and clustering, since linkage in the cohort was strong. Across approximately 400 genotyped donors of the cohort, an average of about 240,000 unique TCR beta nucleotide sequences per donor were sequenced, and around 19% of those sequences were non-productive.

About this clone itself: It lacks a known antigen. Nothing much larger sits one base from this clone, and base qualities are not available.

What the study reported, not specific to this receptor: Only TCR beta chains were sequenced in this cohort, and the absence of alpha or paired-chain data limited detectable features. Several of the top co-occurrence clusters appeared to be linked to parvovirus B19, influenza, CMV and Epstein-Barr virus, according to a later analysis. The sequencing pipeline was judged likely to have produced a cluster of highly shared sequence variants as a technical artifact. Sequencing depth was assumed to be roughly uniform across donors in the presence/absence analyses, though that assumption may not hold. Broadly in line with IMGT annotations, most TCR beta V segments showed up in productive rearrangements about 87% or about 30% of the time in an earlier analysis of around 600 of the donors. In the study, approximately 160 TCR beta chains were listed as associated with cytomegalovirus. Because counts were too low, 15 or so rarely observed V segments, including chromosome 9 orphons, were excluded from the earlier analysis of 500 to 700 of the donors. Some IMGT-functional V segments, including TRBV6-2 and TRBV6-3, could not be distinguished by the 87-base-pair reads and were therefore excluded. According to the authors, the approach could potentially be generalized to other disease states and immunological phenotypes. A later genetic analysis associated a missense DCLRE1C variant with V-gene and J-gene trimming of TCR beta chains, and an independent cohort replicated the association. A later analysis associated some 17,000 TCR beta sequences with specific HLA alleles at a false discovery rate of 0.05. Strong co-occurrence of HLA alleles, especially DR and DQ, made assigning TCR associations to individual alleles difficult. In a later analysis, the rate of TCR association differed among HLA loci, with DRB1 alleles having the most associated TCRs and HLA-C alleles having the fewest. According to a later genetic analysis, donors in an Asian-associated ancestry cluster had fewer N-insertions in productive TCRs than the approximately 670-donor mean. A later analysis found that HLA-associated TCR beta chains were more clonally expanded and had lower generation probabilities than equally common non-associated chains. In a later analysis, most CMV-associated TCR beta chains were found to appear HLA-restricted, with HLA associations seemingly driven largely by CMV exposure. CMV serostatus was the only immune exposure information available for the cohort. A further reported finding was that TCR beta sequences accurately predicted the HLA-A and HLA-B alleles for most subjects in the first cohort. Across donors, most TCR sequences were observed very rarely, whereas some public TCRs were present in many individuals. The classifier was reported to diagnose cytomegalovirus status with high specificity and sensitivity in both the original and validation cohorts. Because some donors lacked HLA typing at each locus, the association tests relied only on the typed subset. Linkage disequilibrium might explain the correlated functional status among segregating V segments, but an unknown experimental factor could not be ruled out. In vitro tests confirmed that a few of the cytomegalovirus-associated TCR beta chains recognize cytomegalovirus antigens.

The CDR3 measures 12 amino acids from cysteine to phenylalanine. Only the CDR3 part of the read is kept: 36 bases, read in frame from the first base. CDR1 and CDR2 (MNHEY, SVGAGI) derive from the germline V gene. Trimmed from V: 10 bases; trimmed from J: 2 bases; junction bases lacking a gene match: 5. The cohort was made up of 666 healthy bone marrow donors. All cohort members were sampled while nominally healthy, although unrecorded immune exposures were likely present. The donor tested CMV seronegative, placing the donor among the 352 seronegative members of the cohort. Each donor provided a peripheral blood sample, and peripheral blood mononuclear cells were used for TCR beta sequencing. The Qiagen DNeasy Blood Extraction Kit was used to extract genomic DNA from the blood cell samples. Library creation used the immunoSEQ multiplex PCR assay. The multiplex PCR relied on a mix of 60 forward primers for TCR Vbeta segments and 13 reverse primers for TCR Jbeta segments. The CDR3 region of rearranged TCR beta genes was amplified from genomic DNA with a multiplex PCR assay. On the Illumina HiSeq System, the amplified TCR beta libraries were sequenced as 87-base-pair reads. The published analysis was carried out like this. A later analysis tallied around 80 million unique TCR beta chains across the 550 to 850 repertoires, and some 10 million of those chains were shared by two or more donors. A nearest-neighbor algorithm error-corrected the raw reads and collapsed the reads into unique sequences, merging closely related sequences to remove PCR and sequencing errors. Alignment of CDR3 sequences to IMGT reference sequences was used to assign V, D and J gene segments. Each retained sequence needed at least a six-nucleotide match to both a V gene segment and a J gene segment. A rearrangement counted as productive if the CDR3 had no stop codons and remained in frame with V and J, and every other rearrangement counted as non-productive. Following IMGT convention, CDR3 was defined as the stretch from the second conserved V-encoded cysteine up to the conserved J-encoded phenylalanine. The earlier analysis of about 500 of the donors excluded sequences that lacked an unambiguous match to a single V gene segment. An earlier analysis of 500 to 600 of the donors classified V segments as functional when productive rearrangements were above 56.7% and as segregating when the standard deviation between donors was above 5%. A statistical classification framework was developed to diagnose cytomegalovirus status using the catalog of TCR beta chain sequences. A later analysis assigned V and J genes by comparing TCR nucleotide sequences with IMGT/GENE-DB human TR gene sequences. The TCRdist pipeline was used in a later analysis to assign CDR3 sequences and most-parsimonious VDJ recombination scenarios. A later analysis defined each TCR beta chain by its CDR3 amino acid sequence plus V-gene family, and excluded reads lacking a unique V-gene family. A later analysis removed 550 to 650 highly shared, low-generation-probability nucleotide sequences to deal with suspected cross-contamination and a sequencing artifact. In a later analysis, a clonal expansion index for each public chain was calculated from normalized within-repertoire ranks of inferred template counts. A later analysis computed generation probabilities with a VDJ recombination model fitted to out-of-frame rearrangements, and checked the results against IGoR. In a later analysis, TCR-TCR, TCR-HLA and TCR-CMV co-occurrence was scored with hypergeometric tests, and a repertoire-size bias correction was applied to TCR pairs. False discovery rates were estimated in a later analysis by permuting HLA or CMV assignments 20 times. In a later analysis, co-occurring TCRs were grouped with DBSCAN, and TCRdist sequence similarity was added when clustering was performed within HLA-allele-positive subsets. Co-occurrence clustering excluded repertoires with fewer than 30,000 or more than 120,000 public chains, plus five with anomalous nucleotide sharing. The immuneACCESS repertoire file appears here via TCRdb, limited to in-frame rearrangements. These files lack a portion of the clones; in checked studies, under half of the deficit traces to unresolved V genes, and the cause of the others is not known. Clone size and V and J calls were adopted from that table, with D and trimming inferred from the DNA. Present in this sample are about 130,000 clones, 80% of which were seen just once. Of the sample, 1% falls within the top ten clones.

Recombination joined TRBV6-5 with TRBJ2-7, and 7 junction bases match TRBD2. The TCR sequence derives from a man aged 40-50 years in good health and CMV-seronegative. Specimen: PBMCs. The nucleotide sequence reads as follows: TGTGCCACCGGGCGGGAGCCCTACGAGCAGTACTTC. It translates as CATGREPYEQYF.